A single sample gave rise to the 5 T cell receptor beta chains below, sequenced in a study of shared clonotypes between healthy human individuals. Clones were read by immunoSEQ multiplex PCR, and TCRdb kept only the in-frame ones, dropping some. The table records about 2 million clones, roughly 95% of them present only once. Selected positively for CCR7 and CD45RO-negative, naive CD8 cells excluded terminally differentiated effector memory CD45RA+ cells. Sample: naive CD8+ T cells sorted from blood. The receptors derive from a young man in good health.

As for this clone: An end of the junction differs from the germline gene, which may be a read error. J is TRBJ2-3 and V is TRBV5-4, with TRBD1 identical over 7 bases. Germline loops: CDR1 SGHNT, CDR2 YYREEE (reference sequence). CDR3 size: 12 residues. CDR3 protein: CASSLEAGGFIF. The DNA of the CDR3 is TGTGCCAGCAGCTTGGAGGCAGGGGGATTTATTTTT.

The chain joins TRBV28 to TRBJ2-5, with 9 nucleotides matching TRBD1. The J segment lost 4 bases and the V segment lost 7 bases, leaving 10 bases of the junction unmatched. The CDR3 has 15 residues. Germline CDR1 is MDHEN and CDR2 is SYDVKM. The CDR3 region has the DNA TGTGCCAGCACTCGGGACAGGGAATTGACAGAGACCCAGTACTTC. Translated: CASTRDRELTETQYF.

About this clone itself: The same CDR3 also results from other DNA sequences found in this sample. The chain couples TRBV9 to TRBJ2-3; D is unresolved. The CDR3 is made up of 15 amino acids. Trimming stripped 0 bases from V and 3 bases from J, with 11 bases between. In germline, CDR1 is SGDLS, CDR2 YYNGEE. The CDR3: CASSVDGSATDTQYF. The CDR3 DNA sequence: TGTGCCAGCAGCGTAGATGGCTCAGCAACAGATACGCAGTATTTT.

V and J are TRBV19 and TRBJ2-1; 12 bases map to TRBD2. Per the germline V gene, CDR1 is LNHDA and CDR2 is SQIVND (reference sequence). CDR3 length: 17 residues. V lost 6 bases, J lost 4 bases, and 10 bases stayed unmatched. CDR3 sequence reads: CASSILTSGGLYNEQFF. For the CDR3, the DNA is TGTGCCAGTAGCATCTTAACTAGCGGGGGGCTTTACAATGAGCAGTTCTTC.

In regard to this clone: Other DNA sequences within the sample encode an identical CDR3. The V call is TRBV7-9, the J call TRBJ2-7; D possibly corresponds to TRBD2 (5 bases). The germline V and J ends were trimmed by 3 bases and 4 bases, with 7 bases remaining between them. The germline V gene has CDR1 SEHNR and CDR2 FQNEAQ (reference sequence). The CDR3 runs 12 residues. As DNA, the CDR3 is TGTGCCAGCAGCTTCAGCGGATACGAGCAGTACTTC. Translated, it gives CASSFSGYEQYF.